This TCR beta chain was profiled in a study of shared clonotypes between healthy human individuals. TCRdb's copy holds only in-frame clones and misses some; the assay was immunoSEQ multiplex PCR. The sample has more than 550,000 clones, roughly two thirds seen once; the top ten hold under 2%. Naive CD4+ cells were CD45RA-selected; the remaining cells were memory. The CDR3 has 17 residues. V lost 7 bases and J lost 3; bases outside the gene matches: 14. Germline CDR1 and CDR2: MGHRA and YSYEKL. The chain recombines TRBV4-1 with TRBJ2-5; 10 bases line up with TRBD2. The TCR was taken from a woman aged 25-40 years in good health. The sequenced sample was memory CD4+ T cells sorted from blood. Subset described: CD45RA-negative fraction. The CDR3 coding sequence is TGCGCCAGCACTAGCGGGAGATGGAGTTCGCGTGAAGAGACCCAGTACTTC. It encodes CASTSGRWSSREETQYF.